Below, 18 T cell receptor beta chains from the same sample are listed, as sequenced in a study of T-cell reconstitution after alpha-beta-depleted transplantation in children. The TCRbeta library incorporated unique molecular identifiers. TCRdb recomputed calls from the PCR reads with MiXCR, one row per CDR3 protein. In the table there are some 490,000 distinct CDR3 sequences, around 13% of which are singletons. Sequencing used PBMCs from the stem cell graft donor, obtained from the stem cell graft. These receptor sequences come from a human donor who donated a stem cell graft to a child with combined immunodeficiency.

This clonotype appeared a few times. The chain carries TRBV4-3 and TRBJ1-1, with D unclear. V shed 1 base and J shed 1 base, with 13 bases lying between them. Germline CDR1 reads LGHNA; CDR2 reads YSLEER. This CDR3 comprises 16 residues. CDR3 sequence (DNA): TGCGCCAGCAGCCAAGGAGTCTCAGGCCGGAACACTGAAGCTTTCTTT. Its translation: CASSQGVSGRNTEAFF.

This clonotype was counted between two and nine times. The chain has TRBV20-1 and TRBJ2-5; a weak D match, TRBD2 (5 bases). The CDR3 spans 15 residues. The V gene lost 6 bases and the J gene lost 3 bases, with 20 bases spanning the gap. Germline assignment: CDR1 DFQATT and CDR2 SNEGSKA (reference sequence). CDR3 DNA: TGCAGTGCCACGAACCTTGGGCCCGGGGAAGAGACCCAGTACTTC. Its translation: CSATNLGPGEETQYF.

The chain links TRBV12-3 or TRBV12-4 to TRBJ2-1; 11 bases are a match to TRBD1. V gave up 3 bases and J gave up 6 bases; unmatched junction bases: 4. This CDR3 is 15 amino acids long. CDR3 bases: TGTGCCAGCAGTTTCACCGGGACAGGGGGCAATGAGCAGTTCTTC. This gives the protein CASSFTGTGGNEQFF.

The chain has TRBV4-3 and TRBJ2-5, with D perhaps TRBD2 (5 bases). This CDR3 spans 15 amino acids. Germline V gene sequence: CDR1 LGHNA, CDR2 YSLEER. V was shortened by 1 base and J by 0 bases, with 9 bases between the two germline ends. The CDR3 nucleotides read TGCGCCAGCAGCCAAGGAAGAGGGTACCAAGAGACCCAGTACTTC. Protein sequence: CASSQGRGYQETQYF.

The rearrangement joins TRBV28 to TRBJ2-3; no reliable D call. With 2 bases removed from V and 4 bases from J, the gap between germline ends came to 22 bases. The germline CDR1 and CDR2 sequences are MDHEN and SYDVKM. The CDR3 is 18 amino acids. DNA of the CDR3: TGTGCCAGCAGTTTAGATTCGCGGCGCGCTACCTCCCCAGATACGCAGTATTTT. This encodes CASSLDSRRATSPDTQYF.

This clonotype was counted many times. This CDR3 is CASSKGEGNQPQHF. CDR3 in DNA: TGTGCCAGCAGCAAAGGGGAAGGCAATCAGCCCCAGCATTTT. The V gene is TRBV21-1, the J gene TRBJ1-5. TRBV21-1 is a recognized pseudogene. This CDR3 has 14 residues.

V usage is TRBV29-1 and J usage is TRBJ2-7, with TRBD1 as a possible D gene (5 bases). This CDR3 has 11 amino acids. Germline V gene sequence: CDR1 SQVTM, CDR2 ANQGSEA. Between the trimmed V and J ends, which lost 2 bases and 6 bases, there was a span of 8 bases. The CDR3 spells CSVEQGLEQYF. CDR3 in DNA: TGCAGCGTTGAACAGGGCCTCGAGCAGTACTTC.

This clonotype was seen at least ten times. The rearrangement joins TRBV29-1 to TRBJ1-1; 8 bases agree with TRBD1. The CDR3 has 14 amino acids. Trimming at V came to 6 bases and at J to 11 bases, leaving 17 bases not matched to a gene. CDR1 SQVTM and CDR2 ANQGSEA come from the germline V gene. In DNA form, the CDR3 reads TGCAGCGTAAGGGGTCGACAGGGGCCAGCTGGGGCTTTCTTT. Translating gives CSVRGRQGPAGAFF.

This clonotype was counted ten times or more. The rearrangement links TRBV7-2 to TRBJ2-3; 7 nucleotides agree with TRBD2. Germline V gives CDR1 SGHTA, CDR2 FQGNSA. The CDR3 covers 14 residues. Trimming at V came to 7 bases and at J to 5 bases, leaving 9 bases not matched to a gene. The DNA of the CDR3 is TGTGCCAGCACCAAAGGTCTAGCGGAAGATACGCAGTATTTT. This encodes CASTKGLAEDTQYF.

This clonotype was detected a few times. The chain uses TRBV7-8 and TRBJ1-1; no firm D call. Germline CDR1 and CDR2: SGHVS and FQNEAQ. This CDR3 has 11 residues. V was trimmed by 5 bases and J by 8 bases, leaving 9 bases between them. Here the CDR3 DNA reads TGTGCCAGCAGCGTGGTCGGCGAAGCTTTCTTT. It translates to CASSVVGEAFF.

This chain connects TRBV6-2 or TRBV6-3 to TRBJ2-1, with TRBD2 matching over 7 bases. Germline V gene data show CDR1 as MNHEY and CDR2 as SVGEGT. After removal of 2 bases from V and 4 bases from J, the junction contained 2 bases not matched to a gene. This CDR3 has 14 amino acids. CDR3 bases: TGTGCCAGCAGTTACAGCGGGGATTACAATGAGCAGTTCTTC. Its protein is CASSYSGDYNEQFF.

The J gene is TRBJ2-7, the V gene TRBV7-2; perhaps D is TRBD1 or TRBD2 (5 bases each). CDR3 length: 15 amino acids. The V end was cut by 1 base, the J end by 0 bases, with 10 bases between. In germline, CDR1 is SGHTA, CDR2 FQGNSA. The CDR3 DNA reads as TGTGCCAGCAGCTTAGAAGGGACGATCTCCTACGAGCAGTACTTC. Protein sequence: CASSLEGTISYEQYF.

This sequence joins TRBV4-2 and TRBJ1-4; D is undetermined. The CDR3 totals 17 residues. V shed 1 base and J shed 0 bases, with 12 bases lying between them. Germline CDR1 LGHNA, CDR2 YNFKEQ. The CDR3 loop is CASSQGISVATNEKLFF. The CDR3 DNA reads as TGTGCCAGCAGCCAAGGCATTTCTGTGGCAACTAATGAAAAACTGTTTTTT.

V usage is TRBV4-2 and J usage is TRBJ2-1, with TRBD2 matching over 8 bases. Germline loops: CDR1 LGHNA, CDR2 YNFKEQ. The trim removed 4 bases at V and 5 bases at J, leaving 7 bases unmatched. This CDR3 has 15 amino acids. The CDR3 sequence is CASSPGAGGNNEQFF. The DNA of the CDR3 is TGTGCCAGCAGCCCCGGGGCGGGGGGAAACAATGAGCAGTTCTTC.

In this sample, this clonotype turned up a few times. V gene TRBV11-3 combines with J gene TRBJ2-3, with D unresolved. The germline CDR1 and CDR2 sequences are SGHNT and YENEEA. There are 13 residues in the CDR3. Trimming cost V 11 bases and J 2 bases, with 14 bases left between them. The CDR3 DNA sequence: TGTGCCGACGAAGGACCAGACACAGATACGCAGTATTTT. It is translated as CADEGPDTDTQYF.

This clonotype came up a few times. The V gene is TRBV5-1, the J gene TRBJ2-3; 10 positions agree with TRBD1. With V trimmed by 3 bases and J by 14 bases, 6 bases remained unmatched. The CDR3 is made up of 12 amino acids. The germline V gene has CDR1 SGHRS and CDR2 YFSETQ. CDR3 DNA: TGCGCCAGCAGCTCCGGGACAGGGGATAGGTATTTT. Encoded protein: CASSSGTGDRYF.

This clonotype was found many times. This rearrangement joins TRBV6-4 to TRBJ2-1; D tentatively fits TRBD1 or TRBD2 (5 bases each). The CDR3 is 13 amino acids. V lost 9 bases and J lost 0, with 9 bases in between. Germline loops: CDR1 MRHNA, CDR2 SNTAGT. CDR3 sequence: CASAGSSYNEQFF. The CDR3 nucleotides are TGTGCCAGTGCAGGGAGCTCCTACAATGAGCAGTTCTTC.

This clonotype showed up just a few times. This sequence joins TRBV5-1 and TRBJ2-5; D remains unclear. The V gene lost 1 base and the J gene lost 3 bases, with 4 bases spanning the gap. The germline V gene has CDR1 SGHRS and CDR2 YFSETQ. The CDR3 contains 12 residues. The CDR3 loop reads CASSLYEETQYF. Written as DNA, the CDR3 is TGCGCCAGCAGCTTGTATGAAGAGACCCAGTACTTC.